Each of the 23 T cell receptor beta chains below was sequenced from the same sample in a study of blood T cells in healthy people across ages. Combining a sample-barcoded 5' primer with a J-beta primer mix, a second PCR ran for roughly 7 to 11 cycles. In TCRdb, the 5' RACE reads were re-called with MiXCR into one record per CDR3 protein. The sample holds some 1.1 million distinct CDR3 sequences, roughly two fifths seen once. The sequenced sample consisted of blood. The receptors were sampled from a man younger than 30 in good health.

This clonotype was counted between two and nine times. The chain recombines TRBV11-1 with TRBJ2-5; 8 nucleotides line up with TRBD1. Germline V lookup: CDR1 SGHAT, CDR2 FQDESV (reference sequence). V trimming: 3 bases; J trimming: 8 bases; junction bases outside the gene matches: 5. The CDR3 runs to 13 residues. CDR3 sequence reads: CASSFGQGDTQYF. The CDR3 DNA follows: TGTGCCAGCAGCTTCGGACAGGGTGATACCCAGTACTTC.

This clonotype was seen a few times. The rearrangement links TRBV4-3 to TRBJ1-2; D is unclear. Trimming removed 0 bases at V and 2 bases at J, with 13 bases between. This CDR3 has 16 amino acids. The germline V gene encodes CDR1 LGHNA and CDR2 YSLEER. CDR3: CASSQDLGTLNYGYTF. In DNA form, the CDR3 reads TGCGCCAGCAGCCAAGATCTAGGTACTCTAAACTATGGCTACACCTTC.

This clonotype was found a few times. V gene TRBV12-3 or TRBV12-4 combines with J gene TRBJ2-1; 8 bases are a match to TRBD2. J gave up 9 bases and V 3 bases, and 13 bases lay outside the gene matches. The CDR3 totals 16 residues. The CDR3 nucleotides are TGTGCCAGCAGTTTTCCGCGAGCCCGACGGGAGGGTGAGCAGTTCTTC. This encodes CASSFPRARREGEQFF.

In this sample, this clonotype turned up a few times. The V call is TRBV5-1, the J call TRBJ2-6, with a weak D call TRBD2 (5 bases). This CDR3 spans 17 amino acids. The V end lost 3 bases, the J end lost 0 bases, and 13 bases lay between the germline ends. Germline CDR1 is SGHRS and CDR2 is YFSETQ. The CDR3 here is CASSSAQRHSGANVLTF. The CDR3 bases are TGCGCCAGCAGCTCCGCTCAGCGGCACTCTGGGGCCAACGTCCTGACTTTC.

The chain recombines TRBV5-6 with TRBJ1-2; 7 bases line up with TRBD1. Germline V CDR1 and CDR2: SGHDT, YYEEEE. The V and J ends lost 1 base and 8 bases, in that order; junction bases with no gene match: 14. This CDR3 is 16 amino acids long. Written as DNA, the CDR3 is TGTGCCAGCAGCTTGAATACAGGGGAAAGATTTTGGGGCTACACCTTC. Translating it yields CASSLNTGERFWGYTF.

The CDR3 DNA follows: TGTGCCAGCACGGTCAGGGACAGGGGTGTAGGGGGCTACACCTTC. It yields the protein CASTVRDRGVGGYTF. This chain connects TRBV6-5 to TRBJ1-2, with 10 positions matching TRBD1. Germline V lookup: CDR1 MNHEY, CDR2 SVGAGI. The CDR3 sequence is 15 residues long. Unmatched junction bases numbered 13, after V lost 7 bases and J lost 8 bases.

The chain combines TRBV7-2 with TRBJ1-2, with TRBD1 matching 10 bases. V shed 6 bases, J shed 7 bases, and the junction held 8 bases outside the gene matches. Per germline, CDR1 SGHTA and CDR2 FQGNSA. The CDR3 loop spans 14 amino acids. CDR3 region: CASSPDRGRGGYTF. The CDR3, as DNA: TGTGCCAGCAGTCCCGACAGGGGGCGAGGTGGCTACACCTTC.

The rearrangement joins TRBV20-1 to TRBJ2-3; the D is unclear. Between the trimmed V and J ends, which lost 2 bases and 2 bases, there was a span of 2 bases. The CDR3 is made up of 11 amino acids. CDR1 DFQATT and CDR2 SNEGSKA come from the germline V gene (reference sequence). The CDR3 bases are TGCAGTGCTAGATACACAGATACGCAGTATTTT. The encoded protein is CSARYTDTQYF.

The chain links TRBV7-6 to TRBJ1-1; D unclear. V was clipped by 2 bases and J by 3 bases, with 10 bases between them. The length of the CDR3 is 14 residues. Germline CDR1 reads SGHVS; CDR2 reads FNYEAQ. For the CDR3, the DNA is TGTGCCAGCAGCTTATCGGCGGTCGACACTGAAGCTTTCTTT. It encodes CASSLSAVDTEAFF. The full variable domain, in which reference TRBV7-6 and TRBJ1-1 provide the parts outside the CDR3, is GAGVSQSPRYKVTKRGQDVALRCDPISGHVSLYWYRQALGQGPEFLTYFNYEAQQDKSGLPNDRFSAERPEGSISTLTIQRTEQRDSAMYRCASSLSAVDTEAFFGQGTRLTVV.

The rearrangement links TRBV20-1 to TRBJ2-3; D ambiguous. The CDR3 extends over 15 amino acids. In germline, CDR1 is DFQATT, CDR2 SNEGSKA (reference sequence). V lost 0 bases, J lost 5 bases, and 15 bases lay in between. The CDR3 DNA reads as TGCAGTGCTAGAGATCCTCGGCCGCCGGGAGATACGCAGTATTTT. Residues: CSARDPRPPGDTQYF.

V usage is TRBV28 and J usage is TRBJ2-3, with D possibly matching TRBD2 (5 bases). CDR3 length equals 14 residues. V was pared by 6 bases and J by 5 bases, with 15 bases between. Germline CDR1 and CDR2: MDHEN and SYDVKM. Here the CDR3 DNA reads TGTGCCAGCAGACTAGAGGTCTCGGGAGATACGCAGTATTTT. Its translation is CASRLEVSGDTQYF. Variable domain in full (rest from reference TRBV28 and TRBJ2-3): DVKVTQSSRYLVKRTGEKVFLECVQDMDHENMFWYRQDPGLGLRLIYFSYDVKMKEKGDIPEGYSVSREKKERFSLILESASTNQTSMYLCASRLEVSGDTQYFGPGTRLTVL.

The genes are TRBV6-6 and TRBJ1-4; D ambiguous. The V end lost 5 bases, the J end lost 12 bases, and 19 bases lay between the germline ends. Germline CDR1 reads MNHNY; CDR2 reads SVGAGI (reference sequence). The CDR3 contains 14 residues. The CDR3 region is CASSIQEGMSELFF. CDR3 sequence (DNA): TGTGCCAGCAGTATCCAGGAAGGGATGTCGGAACTGTTTTTT.

The chain couples TRBV2 to TRBJ1-1; TRBD1 agrees at 7 bases. Germline CDR1 is SNHLY and CDR2 is FYNNEI. This CDR3 contains 14 residues. The junction had 6 bases not matched to a gene; V was cut back by 6 bases and J by 2 bases. CDR3 sequence reads: CASRPRQGNTEAFF. As DNA, the CDR3 is TGTGCCAGCAGGCCCAGACAGGGAAACACTGAAGCTTTCTTT.

V usage is TRBV4-3 and J usage is TRBJ2-3, with D possibly being TRBD1 or TRBD2 (5 bases each). This CDR3 has 14 amino acids. Germline assignment: CDR1 LGHNA and CDR2 YSLEER. Trimming removed 4 bases from V and 4 bases from J, with 12 bases in between. The CDR3, as DNA: TGCGCCAGCAGCCGACGCCGGGGCGCAGATACGCAGTATTTT. This gives the protein CASSRRRGADTQYF.

This chain links TRBV6-5 with TRBJ2-7; 7 bases are a match to TRBD1. The CDR3 is 15 amino acids. Germline trimming cut 1 base from V and 3 bases from J; bases unmatched to any gene: 6. Germline V gives CDR1 MNHEY, CDR2 SVGAGI. CDR3 sequence (DNA): TGTGCCAGCAGTTACTGGGGACAGCGAGGCTACGAGCAGTACTTC. It encodes CASSYWGQRGYEQYF.

The chain joins TRBV4-3 to TRBJ2-1; weak D call: TRBD1 (6 bases). The CDR3 sequence is 15 residues long. Germline CDR1 LGHNA, CDR2 YSLEER. The V and J ends lost 1 base and 10 bases respectively, with 17 bases between them. The CDR3 spells CASSQAAGEGREQFF. Here the CDR3 DNA reads TGCGCCAGCAGCCAAGCGGCAGGGGAAGGTCGGGAGCAGTTCTTC.

CDR3 nucleotide sequence: TGCAGCGTTGGGGGGGAGGTGAGCTCCTACAATGAGCAGTTCTTC. It specifies CSVGGEVSSYNEQFF. The chain recombines TRBV29-1 with TRBJ2-1, with a tentative D call TRBD2 (6 bases). The CDR3 is made up of 15 amino acids. Germline assignment: CDR1 SQVTM and CDR2 ANQGSEA. V was shortened by 4 bases and J by 0 bases, with 13 bases between the two germline ends.

The V gene is TRBV20-1, the J gene TRBJ2-5; 13 nucleotides agree with TRBD2. This CDR3 contains 14 residues. Germline trimming cut 3 bases from V and 4 bases from J; bases unmatched to any gene: 2. Germline V lookup: CDR1 DFQATT, CDR2 SNEGSKA (reference sequence). CDR3 sequence: CSARTSGGRETQYF. The CDR3 DNA sequence: TGCAGTGCTAGGACTAGCGGGGGGAGAGAGACCCAGTACTTC.

The chain uses TRBV4-2 and TRBJ1-5; D is unclear. The V end was cut by 0 bases, the J end by 9 bases, with 12 bases between. In germline, CDR1 is LGHNA, CDR2 YNFKEQ. The CDR3 sequence is 14 residues long. Here the CDR3 DNA reads TGTGCCAGCAGCCAAGATGAGGGCCTCGGGCCCCAGCATTTT. It specifies CASSQDEGLGPQHF.

The V call is TRBV12-3 or TRBV12-4, the J call TRBJ1-2; 7 bases align to TRBD1. With 3 bases clipped from V and 0 bases from J, the junction kept 4 bases outside the gene matches. CDR3 length equals 15 residues. The CDR3 sequence is CASSFGTGANYGYTF. CDR3 sequence (DNA): TGTGCCAGCAGTTTCGGCACAGGGGCTAACTATGGCTACACCTTC.

This clonotype was observed a few times. The rearrangement joins TRBV7-2 to TRBJ1-2; TRBD1 might be the D (6 bases). This CDR3 contains 12 residues. Trimming took 5 bases from V and 8 from J, leaving 12 bases between them. CDR1 and CDR2 from the germline V gene are SGHTA and FQGNSA. CDR3 protein: CASSQGQRGYTF. The CDR3 DNA sequence: TGTGCCAGCAGCCAAGGACAGCGGGGCTACACCTTC.

The chain uses TRBV9 and TRBJ2-5; D call uncertain. Germline V gene lookup returns CDR1 SGDLS and CDR2 YYNGEE. V was cut by 6 bases and J by 2 bases, with 14 bases left in between. The CDR3 loop spans 14 amino acids. Written as DNA, the CDR3 is TGTGCCAGCAATGGTGGGCAAACTCAAGAGACCCAGTACTTC. Translating gives CASNGGQTQETQYF.

This clonotype turned up a few times. The rearrangement joins TRBV7-2 to TRBJ2-5; a weak D match, TRBD2 (6 bases). The CDR3 extends over 15 amino acids. V was clipped by 5 bases and J by 3 bases, with 16 bases between them. From germline, CDR1 is SGHTA and CDR2 FQGNSA. CDR3 DNA: TGTGCCAGCAGCCCTAGGAGGGGTACCAAAGAGACCCAGTACTTC. Translation gives CASSPRRGTKETQYF.